The 13 T cell receptor beta chains presented below share a single source sample, sequenced in a study of OX40 agonist ivuxolimab in advanced cancers. Method: immunoSEQ multiplex PCR; TCRdb's copy keeps in-frame clones and lacks some. The data show tens of thousands of clones, 85% to 90% seen once. Sequenced here: CD4+ or CD8+ T cells sorted from blood, sampled in a trial of the OX40 agonist ivuxolimab. These receptors were collected from an adult with an advanced solid tumor such as melanoma, head and neck, liver or kidney cancer.

This rearrangement joins TRBV7-8 to TRBJ1-2; D is undetermined. Trimming removed 4 bases from V and 6 bases from J, with 18 bases in between. The CDR3 consists of 15 residues. Looked up from germline, CDR1 is SGHVS and CDR2 is FQNEAQ. CDR3 residues: CASSSEPTGYNGYTF. In nucleotides, the CDR3 is TGTGCCAGCAGCTCCGAACCAACGGGGTACAATGGCTACACCTTC.

The V call is TRBV29-1, the J call TRBJ1-4, with D unclear. Trimming took off 7 bases at V and 8 bases at J, with 14 bases between the two ends. CDR1 is SQVTM and CDR2 is ANQGSEA in the germline V gene. CDR3 length: 12 amino acids. Here the CDR3 DNA reads TGCAGCGCCGAATGGGGAGGGGAAAAACTGTTTTTT. It translates to CSAEWGGEKLFF.

In DNA, the CDR3 is TGTGCCAGCAGCTTGGAGTACTCCTACGAGCAGTACTTC. Its protein product is CASSLEYSYEQYF. The gene calls are TRBV5-6 and TRBJ2-7; D call uncertain. V was clipped by 0 bases and J by 0 bases, with 4 bases between them. CDR1 is SGHDT, CDR2 YYEEEE, per germline. The CDR3 runs to 13 residues. Filled out from reference TRBV5-6 and TRBJ2-7, the complete variable domain reads DAGVTQSPTHLIKTRGQQVTLRCSPKSGHDTVSWYQQALGQGPQFIFQYYEEEERQRGNFPDRFSGHQFPNYSSELNVNALLLGDSALYLCASSLEYSYEQYFGPGTRLTVT.

The chain is built from TRBV21-1 and TRBJ1-1. TRBV21-1 is termed a pseudogene. The CDR3 runs 13 residues. CDR3 in amino acids: CASSKVGGSEAFF. CDR3 DNA: TGTGCCAGCAGCAAAGTGGGGGGATCTGAAGCTTTCTTT.

The chain has TRBV4-1 and TRBJ2-7; D not resolved. The CDR3 extends over 14 amino acids. V was cut by 3 bases and J by 0 bases, with 9 bases left in between. In germline, CDR1 is MGHRA, CDR2 YSYEKL. The CDR3 bases are TGCGCCAGCAGCCACGTACTGGGCTCCTACGAGCAGTACTTC. This encodes CASSHVLGSYEQYF.

The genes are TRBV18 and TRBJ1-1; maybe TRBD1 (6 bases). CDR3 length equals 11 residues. V lost 6 bases to trimming and J lost 8 bases, with 10 bases between them. Germline CDR1 and CDR2: KGHSH and LQKENI. This CDR3 is CASSAGEEAFF. The CDR3 nucleotides read TGTGCCAGCTCCGCAGGGGAGGAAGCTTTCTTT.

Written as DNA, the CDR3 is TGTGCCAGCAGCTCTATTATCCCGATAAGAATTCAGGGCTACACCTTC. This encodes CASSSIIPIRIQGYTF. This rearrangement joins TRBV7-8 to TRBJ1-2; D is unclear. This CDR3 region has 16 residues. V was trimmed by 4 bases and J by 8 bases, leaving 23 bases between them. Germline CDR1 SGHVS, CDR2 FQNEAQ.

The J gene is TRBJ2-1, the V gene TRBV10-3; the match to TRBD2 covers 11 bases. The CDR3 is 16 amino acids. The germline V gene has CDR1 ENHRY and CDR2 SYGVKD. V lost 3 bases to trimming and J lost 8 bases; unmatched junction nucleotides: 9. As DNA, the CDR3 is TGTGCCATCAGTGACCCCGTTAGCGGGAGGGGTGATGAGCAGTTCTTC. Translation gives CAISDPVSGRGDEQFF.

The chain recombines TRBV19 with TRBJ1-3; possible D gene TRBD1, 5 bases. The CDR3 loop spans 15 amino acids. Germline V gives CDR1 LNHDA, CDR2 SQIVND (reference sequence). V was cut by 3 bases and J by 0 bases, with 9 bases left in between. The CDR3 DNA reads as TGTGCCAGTAGTATGGGACCGGGCTCTGGAAACACCATATATTTT. Translated, it gives CASSMGPGSGNTIYF.

In this sample, this clone turned up once. V gene TRBV13 combines with J gene TRBJ2-7, with 11 bases lining up with TRBD2. The trim removed 4 bases at V and 4 bases at J, leaving 6 bases unmatched. Per germline, CDR1 PRHDT and CDR2 FYEKMQ (reference sequence). The CDR3 totals 15 residues. As DNA, the CDR3 is TGTGCCAGCAGCTCGTCCGGGACTAGCGGATACGAGCAGTACTTC. It is translated as CASSSSGTSGYEQYF.

The chain couples TRBV9 to TRBJ2-5; D unresolved. This CDR3 has 15 residues. V was cut by 0 bases and J by 5 bases, with 14 bases left in between. Looked up from germline, CDR1 is SGDLS and CDR2 is YYNGEE. The chain's CDR3 is CASSVAPFPAETQYF. CDR3 in DNA: TGTGCCAGCAGCGTAGCCCCTTTTCCGGCGGAGACCCAGTACTTC.

The chain carries TRBV5-6 and TRBJ2-1, with 10 bases lining up with TRBD2. Germline values: CDR1 SGHDT, CDR2 YYEEEE. The V and J ends lost 4 bases and 7 bases, in that order; junction bases with no gene match: 8. This CDR3 has 15 amino acids. CDR3 protein: CASSLLAGENNEQFF. Here the CDR3 DNA reads TGTGCCAGCAGCCTGCTAGCGGGAGAGAATAATGAGCAGTTCTTC.

The V and J genes are TRBV5-1 and TRBJ2-2, with a tentative D call TRBD2 (6 bases). The CDR3 totals 16 residues. With 4 bases removed from V and 6 bases from J, the gap between germline ends came to 19 bases. Germline V lookup: CDR1 SGHRS, CDR2 YFSETQ. CDR3 in DNA: TGCGCCAGCAGCCAGGACTACGGGGGACGGGCCGGGGAGCTGTTTTTT. Protein product: CASSQDYGGRAGELFF.